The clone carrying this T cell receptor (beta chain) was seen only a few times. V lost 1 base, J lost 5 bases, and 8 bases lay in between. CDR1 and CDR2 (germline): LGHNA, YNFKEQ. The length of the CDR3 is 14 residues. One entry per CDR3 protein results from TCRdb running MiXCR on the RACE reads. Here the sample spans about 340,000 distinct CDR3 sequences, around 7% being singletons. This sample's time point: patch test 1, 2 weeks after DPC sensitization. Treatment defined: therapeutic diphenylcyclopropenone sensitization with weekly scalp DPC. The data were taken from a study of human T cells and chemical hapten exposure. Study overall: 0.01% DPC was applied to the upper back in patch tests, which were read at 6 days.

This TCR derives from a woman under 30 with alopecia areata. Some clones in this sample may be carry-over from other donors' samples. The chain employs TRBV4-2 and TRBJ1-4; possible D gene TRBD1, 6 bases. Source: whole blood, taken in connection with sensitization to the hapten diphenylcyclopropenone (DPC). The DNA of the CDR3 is TGTGCCAGCAGCCAAGGAGGACAGAATGAAAAACTGTTTTTT. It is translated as CASSQGGQNEKLFF.